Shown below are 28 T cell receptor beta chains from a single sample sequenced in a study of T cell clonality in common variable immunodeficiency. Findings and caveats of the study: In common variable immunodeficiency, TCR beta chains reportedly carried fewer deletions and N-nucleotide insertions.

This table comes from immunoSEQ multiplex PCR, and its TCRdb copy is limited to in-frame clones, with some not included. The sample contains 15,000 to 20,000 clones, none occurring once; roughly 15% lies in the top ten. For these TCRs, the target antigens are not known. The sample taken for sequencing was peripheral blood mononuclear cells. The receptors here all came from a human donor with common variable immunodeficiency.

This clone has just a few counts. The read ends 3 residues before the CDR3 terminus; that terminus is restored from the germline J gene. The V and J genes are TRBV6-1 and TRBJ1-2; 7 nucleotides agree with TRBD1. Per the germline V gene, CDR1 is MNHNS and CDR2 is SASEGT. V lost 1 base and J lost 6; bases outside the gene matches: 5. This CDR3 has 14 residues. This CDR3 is CASSEGTGSDGYTF. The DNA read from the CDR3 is TGTGCCAGCAGTGAAGGGACAGGTTCGGATGGC.

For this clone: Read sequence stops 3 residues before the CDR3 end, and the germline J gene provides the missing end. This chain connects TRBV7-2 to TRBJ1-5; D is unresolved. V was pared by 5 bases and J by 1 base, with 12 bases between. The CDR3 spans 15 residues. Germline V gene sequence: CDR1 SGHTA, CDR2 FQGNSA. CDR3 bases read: TGTGCCAGCAGCCCTATGCTTTTGAGCAATCAGCCC. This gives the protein CASSPMLLSNQP. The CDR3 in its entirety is CASSPMLLSNQPQHF.

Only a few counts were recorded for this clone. CDR3 in amino acids: CACSDPGLRATDTQYF. Incomplete CDR3 DNA: TGTGCCTGCTCAGACCCAGGGCTCAGGGCCACAGATACG. The genes are TRBV19 and TRBJ2-3; perhaps TRBD1 as D (5 bases). The CDR3 end falls 3 residues outside the read, so it is completed with the germline J gene. This CDR3 spans 16 amino acids. CDR1 and CDR2 (germline): LNHDA, SQIVND (reference sequence). With 11 bases removed from V and 2 bases from J, the gap between germline ends came to 23 bases.

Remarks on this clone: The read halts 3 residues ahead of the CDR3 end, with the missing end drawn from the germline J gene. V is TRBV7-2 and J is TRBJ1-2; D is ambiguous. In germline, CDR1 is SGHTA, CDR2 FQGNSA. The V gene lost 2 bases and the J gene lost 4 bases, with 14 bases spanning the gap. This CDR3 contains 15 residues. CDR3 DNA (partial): TGTGCCAGCAGCTTACGGTCGCAGGCGGGCTATGGC. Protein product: CASSLRSQAGYG. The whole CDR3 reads CASSLRSQAGYGYTF.

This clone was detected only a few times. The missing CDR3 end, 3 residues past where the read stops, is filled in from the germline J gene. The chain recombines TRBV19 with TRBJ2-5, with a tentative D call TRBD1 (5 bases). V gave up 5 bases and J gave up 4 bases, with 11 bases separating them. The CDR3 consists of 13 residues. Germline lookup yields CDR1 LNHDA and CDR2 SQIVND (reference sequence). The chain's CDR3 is CASSPGHRETQYF. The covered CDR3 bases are TGTGCCAGTAGTCCCGGACATCGAGAGACC.

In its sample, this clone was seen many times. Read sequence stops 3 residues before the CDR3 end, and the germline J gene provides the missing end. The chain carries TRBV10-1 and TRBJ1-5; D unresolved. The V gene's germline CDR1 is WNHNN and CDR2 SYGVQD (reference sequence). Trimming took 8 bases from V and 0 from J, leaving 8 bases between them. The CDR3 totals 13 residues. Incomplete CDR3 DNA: TGCGCCAGCTCCGAGGTTAGCAATCAGCCC. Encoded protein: CASSEVSNQP. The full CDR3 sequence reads CASSEVSNQPQHF.

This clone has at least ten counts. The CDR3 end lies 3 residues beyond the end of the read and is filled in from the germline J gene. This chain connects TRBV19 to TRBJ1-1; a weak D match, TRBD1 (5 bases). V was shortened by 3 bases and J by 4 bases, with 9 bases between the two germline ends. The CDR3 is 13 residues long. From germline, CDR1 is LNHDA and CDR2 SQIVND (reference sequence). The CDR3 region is CASSIGGVTEAFF. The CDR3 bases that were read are TGTGCCAGTAGTATCGGAGGGGTCACTGAA.

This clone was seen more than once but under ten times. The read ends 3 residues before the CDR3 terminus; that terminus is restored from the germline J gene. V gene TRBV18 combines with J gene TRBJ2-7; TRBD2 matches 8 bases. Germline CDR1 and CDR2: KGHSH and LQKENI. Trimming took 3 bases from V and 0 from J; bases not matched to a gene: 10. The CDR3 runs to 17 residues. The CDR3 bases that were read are TGTGCCAGCTCACCCTTCGGGGGGGCCCAACTCTCCTACGAG. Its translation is CASSPFGGAQLSYE. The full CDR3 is CASSPFGGAQLSYEQYF.

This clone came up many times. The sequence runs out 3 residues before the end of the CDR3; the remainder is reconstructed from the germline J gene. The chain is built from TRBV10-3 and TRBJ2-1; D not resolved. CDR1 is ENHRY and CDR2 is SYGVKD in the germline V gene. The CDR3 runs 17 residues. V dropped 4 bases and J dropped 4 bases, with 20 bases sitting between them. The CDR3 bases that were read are TGTGCCATCAGTGGGCCCATGACGGGTCCAAATTACAATGAG. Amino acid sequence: CAISGPMTGPNYNE. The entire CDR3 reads CAISGPMTGPNYNEQFF.

The CDR3 loop reads CASGGLAGNTGELFF. The part of the CDR3 DNA that was read is TGTGCCAGTGGGGGACTAGCGGGGAACACCGGGGAG. The V gene is TRBV19, the J gene TRBJ2-2; 12 nucleotides match TRBD2. The read gets to within 3 residues of the CDR3 end, and the germline J gene fills in the rest. With 8 bases clipped from V and 1 base from J, the junction kept 2 bases outside the gene matches. The CDR3 totals 15 residues. Germline CDR1 reads LNHDA; CDR2 reads SQIVND (reference sequence).

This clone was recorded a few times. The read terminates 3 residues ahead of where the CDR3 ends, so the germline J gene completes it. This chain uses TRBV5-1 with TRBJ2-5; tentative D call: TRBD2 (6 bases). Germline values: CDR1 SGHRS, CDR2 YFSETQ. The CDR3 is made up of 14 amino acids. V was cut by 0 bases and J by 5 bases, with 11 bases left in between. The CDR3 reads CASSLAAGLETQYF. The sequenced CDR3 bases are TGCGCCAGCAGCTTGGCCGCGGGACTCGAGACC.

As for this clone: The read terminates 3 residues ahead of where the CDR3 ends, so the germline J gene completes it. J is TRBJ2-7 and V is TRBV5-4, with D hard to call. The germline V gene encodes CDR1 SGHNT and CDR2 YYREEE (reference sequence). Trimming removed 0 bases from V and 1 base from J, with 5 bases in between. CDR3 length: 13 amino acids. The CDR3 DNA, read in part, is TGTGCCAGCAGCTTGGGCGCGTCCTACGAG. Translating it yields CASSLGASYE. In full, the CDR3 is CASSLGASYEQYF.

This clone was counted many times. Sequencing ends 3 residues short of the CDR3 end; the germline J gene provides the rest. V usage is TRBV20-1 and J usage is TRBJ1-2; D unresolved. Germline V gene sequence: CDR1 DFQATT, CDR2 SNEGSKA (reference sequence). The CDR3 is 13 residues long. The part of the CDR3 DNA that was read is TGCAGTGCTAGGCCCCAGGTGTCTGGGGGC. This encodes CSARPQVSGG. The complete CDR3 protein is CSARPQVSGGYTF.

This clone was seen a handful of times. CDR3 bases read: TGCGCCAGCAGCCCTGTGGGGGAAGGGGGCAGGTTCGTCTATCAGGGCTATGGC. This gives the protein CASSPVGEGGRFVYQGYG. The CDR3 in its entirety is CASSPVGEGGRFVYQGYGYTF. The chain combines TRBV5-1 with TRBJ1-2, with 7 bases aligning to TRBD1. The read ends 3 residues shy of where the CDR3 ends; the end is completed using the germline J gene. This CDR3 spans 21 amino acids. The V gene's germline CDR1 is SGHRS and CDR2 YFSETQ. The J segment lost 4 bases and the V segment lost 4 bases, leaving 28 bases of the junction unmatched.

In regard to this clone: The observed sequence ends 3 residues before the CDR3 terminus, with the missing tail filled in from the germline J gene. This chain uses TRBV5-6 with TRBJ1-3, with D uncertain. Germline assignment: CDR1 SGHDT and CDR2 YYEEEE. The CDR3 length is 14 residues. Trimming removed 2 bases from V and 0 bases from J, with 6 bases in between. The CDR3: CASSFFVSGNTIYF. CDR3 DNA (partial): TGTGCCAGCAGCTTTTTCGTCTCTGGAAACACC.

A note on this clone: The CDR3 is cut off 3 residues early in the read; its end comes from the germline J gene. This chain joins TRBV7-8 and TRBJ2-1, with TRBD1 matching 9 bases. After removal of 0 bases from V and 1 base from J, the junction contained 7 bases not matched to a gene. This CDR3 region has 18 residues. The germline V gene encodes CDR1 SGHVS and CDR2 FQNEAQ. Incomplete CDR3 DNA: TGTGCCAGCAGCTTAGCCGTAGGACAGGGGATTTCCTACAATGAG. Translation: CASSLAVGQGISYNE. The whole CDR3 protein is CASSLAVGQGISYNEQFF.

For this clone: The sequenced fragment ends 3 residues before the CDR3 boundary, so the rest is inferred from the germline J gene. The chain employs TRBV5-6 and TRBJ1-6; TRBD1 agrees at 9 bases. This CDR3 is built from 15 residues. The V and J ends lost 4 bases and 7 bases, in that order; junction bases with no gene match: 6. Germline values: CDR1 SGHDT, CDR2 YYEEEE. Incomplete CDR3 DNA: TGTGCCAGCAGCCCCTGGGACAGGGAGAATTCACCC. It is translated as CASSPWDRENSP. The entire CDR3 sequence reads CASSPWDRENSPLHF.

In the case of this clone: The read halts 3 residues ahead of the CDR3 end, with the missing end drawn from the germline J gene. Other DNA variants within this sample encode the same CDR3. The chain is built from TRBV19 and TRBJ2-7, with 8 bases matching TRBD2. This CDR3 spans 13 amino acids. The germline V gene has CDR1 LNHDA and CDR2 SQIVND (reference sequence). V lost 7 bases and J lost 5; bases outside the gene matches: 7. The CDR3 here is CASISAGGHEQYF. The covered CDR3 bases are TGTGCCAGTATCTCGGCGGGGGGCCACGAG. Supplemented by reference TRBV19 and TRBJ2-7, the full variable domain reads DGGITQSPKYLFRKEGQNVTLSCEQNLNHDAMYWYRQDPGQGLRLIYYSQIVNDFQKGDIAEGYSVSREKKESFPLTVTSAQKNPTAFYLCASISAGGHEQYFGPGTRLTVT.

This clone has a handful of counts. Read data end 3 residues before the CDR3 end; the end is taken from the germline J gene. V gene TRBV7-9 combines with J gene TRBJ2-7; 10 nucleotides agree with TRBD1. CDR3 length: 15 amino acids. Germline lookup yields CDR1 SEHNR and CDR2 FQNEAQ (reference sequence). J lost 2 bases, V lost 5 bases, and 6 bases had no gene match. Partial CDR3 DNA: TGTGCCAGCAGCGCGGGGACAGGGGCGACCTACGAG. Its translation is CASSAGTGATYE. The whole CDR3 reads CASSAGTGATYEQYF.

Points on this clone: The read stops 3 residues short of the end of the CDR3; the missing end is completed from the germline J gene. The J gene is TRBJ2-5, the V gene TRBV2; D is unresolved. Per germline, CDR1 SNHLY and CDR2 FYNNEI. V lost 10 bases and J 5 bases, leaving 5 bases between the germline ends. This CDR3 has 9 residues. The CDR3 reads CATSETQYF. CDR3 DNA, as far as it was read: TGTGCCACTTCGGAGACC.

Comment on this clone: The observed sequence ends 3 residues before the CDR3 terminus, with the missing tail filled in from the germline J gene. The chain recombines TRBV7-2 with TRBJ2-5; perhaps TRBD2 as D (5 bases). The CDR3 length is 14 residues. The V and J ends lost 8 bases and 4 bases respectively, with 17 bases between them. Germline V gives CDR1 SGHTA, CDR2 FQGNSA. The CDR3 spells CASAQMPSSETQYF. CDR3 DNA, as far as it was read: TGTGCCAGCGCCCAAATGCCTAGCTCAGAGACC.

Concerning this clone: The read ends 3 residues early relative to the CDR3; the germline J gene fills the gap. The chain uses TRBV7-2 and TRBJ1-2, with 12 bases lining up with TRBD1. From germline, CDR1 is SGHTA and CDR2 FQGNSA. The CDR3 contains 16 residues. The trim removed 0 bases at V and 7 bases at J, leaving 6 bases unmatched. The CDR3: CASSLAGTGGFVGYTF. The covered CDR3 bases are TGTGCCAGCAGCTTAGCGGGGACAGGGGGCTTCGTTGGC. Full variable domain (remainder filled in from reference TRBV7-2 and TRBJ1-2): GAGVSQSPSNKVTEKGKDVELRCDPISGHTALYWYRQSLGQGLEFLIYFQGNSAPDKSGLPSDRFSAERTGGSVSTLTIQRTQQEDSAVYLCASSLAGTGGFVGYTFGSGTRLTVV.

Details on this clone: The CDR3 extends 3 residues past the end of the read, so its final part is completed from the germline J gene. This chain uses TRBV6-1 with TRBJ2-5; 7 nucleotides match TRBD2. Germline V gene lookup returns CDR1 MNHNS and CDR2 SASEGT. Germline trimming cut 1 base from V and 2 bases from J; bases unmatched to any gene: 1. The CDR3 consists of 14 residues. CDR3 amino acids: CASSEGGGQETQYF. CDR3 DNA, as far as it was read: TGTGCCAGCAGTGAAGGGGGGGGGCAAGAGACC.

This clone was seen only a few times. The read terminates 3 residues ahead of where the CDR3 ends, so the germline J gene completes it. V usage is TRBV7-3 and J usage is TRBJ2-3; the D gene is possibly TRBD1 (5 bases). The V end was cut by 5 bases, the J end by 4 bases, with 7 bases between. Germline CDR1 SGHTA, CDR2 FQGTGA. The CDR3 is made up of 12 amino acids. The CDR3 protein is CASSQGADTQYF. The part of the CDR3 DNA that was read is TGTGCCAGCAGCCAAGGGGCAGATACG.

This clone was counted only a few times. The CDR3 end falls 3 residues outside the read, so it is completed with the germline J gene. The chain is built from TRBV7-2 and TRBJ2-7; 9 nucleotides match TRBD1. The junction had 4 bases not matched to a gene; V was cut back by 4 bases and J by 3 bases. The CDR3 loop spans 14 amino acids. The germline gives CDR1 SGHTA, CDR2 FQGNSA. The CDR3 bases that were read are TGTGCCAGCAGCTGGGACAGGGTAAACTACGAG. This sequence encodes CASSWDRVNYE. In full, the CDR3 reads CASSWDRVNYEQYF.

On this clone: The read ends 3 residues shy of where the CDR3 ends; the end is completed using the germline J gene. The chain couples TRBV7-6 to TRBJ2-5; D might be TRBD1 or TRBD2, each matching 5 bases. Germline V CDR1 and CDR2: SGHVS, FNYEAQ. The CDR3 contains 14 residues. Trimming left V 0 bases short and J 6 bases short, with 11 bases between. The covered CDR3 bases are TGTGCCAGCAGCTTAGCGGGGCCCGGGAAGACC. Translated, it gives CASSLAGPGKT. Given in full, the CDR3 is CASSLAGPGKTQYF.

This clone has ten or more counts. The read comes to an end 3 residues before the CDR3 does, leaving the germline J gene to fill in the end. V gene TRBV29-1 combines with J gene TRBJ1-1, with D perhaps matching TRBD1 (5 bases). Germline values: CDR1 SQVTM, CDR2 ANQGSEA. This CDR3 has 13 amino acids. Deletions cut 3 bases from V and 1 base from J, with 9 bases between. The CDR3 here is CSVDEGRNTEAFF. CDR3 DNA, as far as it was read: TGCAGCGTTGACGAGGGGCGGAACACTGAA. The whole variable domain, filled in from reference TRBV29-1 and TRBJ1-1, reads SAVISQKPSRDICQRGTSLTIQCQVDSQVTMMFWYRQQPGQSLTLIATANQGSEATYESGFVIDKFPISRPNLTFSTLTVSNMSPEDSSIYLCSVDEGRNTEAFFGQGTRLTVV.

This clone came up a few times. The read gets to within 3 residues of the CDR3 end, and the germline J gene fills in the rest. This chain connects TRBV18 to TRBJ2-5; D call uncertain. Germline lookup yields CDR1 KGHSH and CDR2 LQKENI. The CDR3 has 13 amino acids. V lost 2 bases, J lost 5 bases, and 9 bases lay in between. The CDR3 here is CASSPSHAETQYF. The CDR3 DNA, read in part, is TGTGCCAGCTCACCATCCCACGCGGAGACC.